The 20 T cell receptor beta chains given below trace back to one sample, sequenced in a study of T-cell memory formation after mild COVID-19. One entry per CDR3 protein, called by TCRdb with MiXCR from the 5' RACE reads. Of roughly 240,000 distinct CDR3 sequences detected, about 16% appear once; the ten largest clones hold 2% to 2.5%. Input material: PBMCs or a T cell subset sorted from them (not recorded which). All receptors derive from an adult woman who had mild COVID-19 (a few samples of this study predate the infection). Cell type and time point are not known.

The chain links TRBV5-1 to TRBJ2-3; 7 nucleotides align to TRBD2. V shed 7 bases and J 6 bases; nucleotides not matched to a gene: 11. The germline CDR1 and CDR2 sequences are SGHRS and YFSETQ. CDR3 size: 14 residues. Written as DNA, the CDR3 is TGCGCCAGCGGAAAGACTAGCTCGGTTGATACGCAGTATTTT. As protein: CASGKTSSVDTQYF.

The chain joins TRBV12-3 or TRBV12-4 to TRBJ2-1; TRBD2 might be the D (6 bases). Deletions cut 3 bases from V and 9 bases from J, with 18 bases between. CDR3 length equals 15 residues. CDR3 nucleotides: TGTGCCAGCAGTTTTCGGGGGACTTCACGACTTGAGCAGTTCTTC. Encoded protein: CASSFRGTSRLEQFF.

The rearrangement uses TRBV5-1 and TRBJ2-7; D is ambiguous. The CDR3 covers 13 residues. CDR1 and CDR2 (germline): SGHRS, YFSETQ. V lost 4 bases to trimming and J lost 7 bases, with 15 bases between them. For the CDR3, the DNA is TGCGCCAGCAGCGTTGCACTCGGTAGGGAGCAGTACTTC. As protein: CASSVALGREQYF.

Worth noting for this clonotype: Since no conserved phenylalanine or tryptophan closes the CDR3, a read error is the likely cause. The limits of the CDR3 on the DNA are not certain, so only TCRdb's listed CDR3 is given. The chain joins TRBV3-1 to TRBJ2-7; the table's TRBD2 call for D was not verified on the DNA. The CDR3 length is 15 residues, termini included. The germline V gene encodes CDR1 LGHDT and CDR2 YNNKEL (reference sequence). This CDR3 is CASSLTGTSGRIRIL.

This clonotype was observed a handful of times. The gene calls are TRBV18 and TRBJ1-1; tentatively, D is TRBD1 (5 bases). V dropped 3 bases and J dropped 2 bases, with 13 bases sitting between them. From germline, CDR1 is KGHSH and CDR2 LQKENI. The CDR3 length is 15 residues. The CDR3 DNA sequence: TGTGCCAGCTCACCTATCGGGACGGTCAACACTGAAGCTTTCTTT. It yields the protein CASSPIGTVNTEAFF.

This clonotype was seen once. At one end the junction does not follow the germline gene, possibly because of a read error. The chain carries TRBV12-3 or TRBV12-4 and TRBJ1-1; no clear D gene. This CDR3 is 12 amino acids long. The CDR3 spells CASRRDGTESFF. In DNA form, the CDR3 reads TGTGCCAGCAGACGTGACGGCACTGAATCTTTCTTT.

This clonotype was counted only a few times. This chain links TRBV5-1 with TRBJ2-2; the D gene could be TRBD1 or TRBD2 (5 bases each). The V end was cut by 0 bases, the J end by 0 bases, with 15 bases between. CDR3 length: 18 amino acids. Germline CDR1 and CDR2: SGHRS and YFSETQ. Written as DNA, the CDR3 is TGCGCCAGCAGCTTGGCCGAGGGGAATTTAGCGAACACCGGGGAGCTGTTTTTT. It translates to CASSLAEGNLANTGELFF.

CDR3 nucleotides: TGTGCCAGCAGCGTAGACCTAGCGGGAGGAGAGACCCAGTACTTC. This translates into CASSVDLAGGETQYF. The J gene is TRBJ2-5, the V gene TRBV9; 11 bases agree with TRBD2. Trimming removed 0 bases from V and 4 bases from J; junction bases left unmatched: 2. The CDR3 has 15 amino acids. Looked up from germline, CDR1 is SGDLS and CDR2 is YYNGEE.

The table lists this clonotype with a few counts. The J gene is TRBJ2-7, the V gene TRBV24-1; D might be TRBD2 (6 bases). Looked up from germline, CDR1 is KGHDR and CDR2 is SFDVKD. The ends were cut back, 6 bases at V and 2 bases at J, with 10 bases in the middle. The CDR3 runs to 13 residues. The CDR3: CATSLPGAYEQYF. CDR3 in DNA: TGTGCCACCAGTCTCCCGGGGGCCTACGAGCAGTACTTC.

The genes are TRBV12-3 or TRBV12-4 and TRBJ1-2; no firm D call. This CDR3 is built from 14 residues. The ends were cut back, 0 bases at V and 8 bases at J, with 13 bases in the middle. The CDR3 coding sequence is TGTGCCAGCAGTTTAGCCCCGGTCGGAGGGGGCTACACCTTC. Translating gives CASSLAPVGGGYTF.

This chain joins TRBV12-3 or TRBV12-4 and TRBJ2-1; the D is unclear. This CDR3 spans 13 amino acids. V was cut by 7 bases and J by 4 bases, with 11 bases left in between. In DNA, the CDR3 is TGTGCCAGCAACAACCAGGAGTACAATGAGCAGTTCTTC. Translation gives CASNNQEYNEQFF.

The genes are TRBV24-1 and TRBJ1-2, with 10 positions matching TRBD1. Germline CDR1 and CDR2: KGHDR and SFDVKD. The ends lost 2 bases at V and 8 bases at J; junction bases unmatched: 7. CDR3 size: 15 residues. DNA of the CDR3: TGTGCCACCAGTGATTCCGGGACAGGGGAGCAAGGCTACACCTTC. Its protein product is CATSDSGTGEQGYTF.

CDR3 sequence reads: CASSWWRVRDTGELFF. The CDR3 region has the DNA TGTGCCAGCAGTTGGTGGAGGGTAAGGGACACCGGGGAGCTGTTTTTT. The chain joins TRBV7-9 to TRBJ2-2, with a weak D call TRBD2 (6 bases). Germline values: CDR1 SEHNR, CDR2 FQNEAQ (reference sequence). Trimming left V 6 bases short and J 3 bases short, with 17 bases between. CDR3 size: 16 residues.

The rearrangement joins TRBV3-1 to TRBJ1-2; a possible D gene is TRBD1 (5 bases). The CDR3 is 14 residues long. In germline, CDR1 is LGHDT, CDR2 YNNKEL (reference sequence). Trimming stripped 2 bases from V and 3 bases from J, with 10 bases between. This chain's CDR3 is CASSQPTTDYGYTF. DNA of the CDR3: TGTGCCAGCAGCCAACCAACGACAGACTATGGCTACACCTTC.

This clonotype was observed a handful of times. The V and J genes are TRBV6-2 or TRBV6-3 and TRBJ2-7; D may be TRBD2 (5 bases). V was trimmed by 6 bases and J by 7 bases, leaving 25 bases between them. In germline, CDR1 is MNHEY, CDR2 SVGEGT. The CDR3 has 16 amino acids. The CDR3, as DNA: TGTGCCAGCAGCGGCTGGGGTAGTGTGGAAGGAGGTGAGCAGTACTTC. This gives the protein CASSGWGSVEGGEQYF.

V usage is TRBV5-1 and J usage is TRBJ2-7, with 10 bases identical to TRBD2. This CDR3 has 17 residues. CDR1 and CDR2 from the germline V gene are SGHRS and YFSETQ. Trimming at V came to 5 bases and at J to 0 bases, leaving 11 bases not matched to a gene. The CDR3 DNA reads as TGCGCCAGCAGGCCCCGGACTAGCGGAGAATACTCCTACGAGCAGTACTTC. Amino acid sequence: CASRPRTSGEYSYEQYF.

This chain links TRBV25-1 with TRBJ2-7, with 10 bases aligning to TRBD1. The CDR3 is 14 amino acids. V shed 3 bases and J 4 bases; nucleotides not matched to a gene: 3. Germline values: CDR1 MGHDK, CDR2 SYGVNS. In DNA form, the CDR3 reads TGTGCCAGCAGTGACCCGGGACAGGGGTACGAGCAGTACTTC. It specifies CASSDPGQGYEQYF.

Only a few counts were recorded for this clonotype. The chain uses TRBV6-6 and TRBJ1-5; D is unresolved. The V gene's germline CDR1 is MNHNY and CDR2 SVGAGI (reference sequence). The ends were cut back, 2 bases at V and 3 bases at J, with 17 bases in the middle. The CDR3 is 17 amino acids. The CDR3 DNA sequence: TGTGCCAGCAGTTACCTTGGACCTCCTTTTGCCAATCAGCCCCAGCATTTT. Translated: CASSYLGPPFANQPQHF.

This clonotype was observed a handful of times. The chain links TRBV5-1 to TRBJ1-3; D remains ambiguous. Trimming shortened V by 4 bases and J by 0 bases, and 14 bases separated the two germline ends. CDR3 size: 16 residues. CDR1 and CDR2 from the germline V gene are SGHRS and YFSETQ. In DNA form, the CDR3 reads TGCGCCAGCAGCCTGGACGGTATTAACTCTGGAAACACCATATATTTT. It yields the protein CASSLDGINSGNTIYF.

This clonotype was detected a few times. The chain couples TRBV5-4 to TRBJ2-1; D is undetermined. This CDR3 is built from 16 residues. Trimming left V 3 bases short and J 0 bases short, with 13 bases between. CDR1 is SGHNT and CDR2 is YYREEE in the germline V gene (reference sequence). For the CDR3, the DNA is TGTGCCAGCAGCTCAGGACCGACGAGCTCCTACAATGAGCAGTTCTTC. Translation: CASSSGPTSSYNEQFF.